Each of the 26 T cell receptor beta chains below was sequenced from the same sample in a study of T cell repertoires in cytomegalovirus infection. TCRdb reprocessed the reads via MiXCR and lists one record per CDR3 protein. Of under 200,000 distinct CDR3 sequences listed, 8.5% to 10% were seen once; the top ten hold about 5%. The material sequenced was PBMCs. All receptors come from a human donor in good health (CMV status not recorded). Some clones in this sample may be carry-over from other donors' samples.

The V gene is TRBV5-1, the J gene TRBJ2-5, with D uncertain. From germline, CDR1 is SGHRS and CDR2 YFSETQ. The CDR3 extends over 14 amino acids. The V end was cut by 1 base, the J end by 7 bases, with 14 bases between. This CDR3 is CASSLRSYGGTQYF. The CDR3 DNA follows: TGCGCCAGCAGCTTGCGTAGTTATGGTGGGACCCAGTACTTC.

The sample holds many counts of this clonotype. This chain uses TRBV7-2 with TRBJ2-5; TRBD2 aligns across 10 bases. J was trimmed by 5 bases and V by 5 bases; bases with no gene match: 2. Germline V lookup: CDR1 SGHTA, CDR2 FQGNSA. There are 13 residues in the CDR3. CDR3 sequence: CASSRSGRETQYF. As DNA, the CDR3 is TGTGCCAGCAGCCGTAGCGGGAGGGAGACCCAGTACTTC. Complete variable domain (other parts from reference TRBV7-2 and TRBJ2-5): GAGVSQSPSNKVTEKGKDVELRCDPISGHTALYWYRQSLGQGLEFLIYFQGNSAPDKSGLPSDRFSAERTGGSVSTLTIQRTQQEDSAVYLCASSRSGRETQYFGPGTRLLVL.

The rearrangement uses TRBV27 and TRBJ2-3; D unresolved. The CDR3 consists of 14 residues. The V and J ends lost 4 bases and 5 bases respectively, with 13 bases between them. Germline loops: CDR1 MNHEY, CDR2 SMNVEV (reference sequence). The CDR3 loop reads CASSYNRGLDTQYF. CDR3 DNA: TGTGCCAGCAGTTATAATAGAGGTTTAGATACGCAGTATTTT.

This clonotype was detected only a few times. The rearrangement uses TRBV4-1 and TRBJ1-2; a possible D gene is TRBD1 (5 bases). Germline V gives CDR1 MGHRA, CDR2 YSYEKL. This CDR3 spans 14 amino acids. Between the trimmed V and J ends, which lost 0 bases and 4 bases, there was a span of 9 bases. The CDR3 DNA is TGCGCCAGCAGCCAAGAATTCCAGGGCTATGGCTACACCTTC. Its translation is CASSQEFQGYGYTF.

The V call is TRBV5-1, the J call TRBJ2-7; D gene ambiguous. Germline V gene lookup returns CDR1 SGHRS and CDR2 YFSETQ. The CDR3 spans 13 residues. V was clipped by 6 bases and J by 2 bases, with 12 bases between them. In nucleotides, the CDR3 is TGCGCCAGCAACCTCGGTTCGGCCTACGAGCAGTACTTC. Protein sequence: CASNLGSAYEQYF.

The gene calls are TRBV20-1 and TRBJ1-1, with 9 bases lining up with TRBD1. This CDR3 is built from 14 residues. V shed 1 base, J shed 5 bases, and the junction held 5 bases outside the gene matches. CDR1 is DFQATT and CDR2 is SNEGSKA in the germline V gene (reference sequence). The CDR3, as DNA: TGCAGTGCTAGAGGTGGACAGGGGAAGACTGAAGCTTTCTTT. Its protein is CSARGGQGKTEAFF.

This CDR3 reads CASSPEGFTEAFF. The DNA of the CDR3 is TGTGCCAGCAGTCCGGAGGGGTTTACTGAAGCTTTCTTT. The gene calls are TRBV27 and TRBJ1-1; D is perhaps TRBD1 (5 bases). Trimming shortened V by 5 bases and J by 5 bases, and 12 bases separated the two germline ends. Germline assignment: CDR1 MNHEY and CDR2 SMNVEV (reference sequence). This CDR3 has 13 residues.

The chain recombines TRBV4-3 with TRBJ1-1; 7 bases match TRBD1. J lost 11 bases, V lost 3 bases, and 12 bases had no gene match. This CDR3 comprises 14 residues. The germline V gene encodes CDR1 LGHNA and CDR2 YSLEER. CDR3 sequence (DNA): TGCGCCAGCAGCCAGGCAGGGGGGGAAGGAAAGGCTTTCTTT. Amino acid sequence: CASSQAGGEGKAFF.

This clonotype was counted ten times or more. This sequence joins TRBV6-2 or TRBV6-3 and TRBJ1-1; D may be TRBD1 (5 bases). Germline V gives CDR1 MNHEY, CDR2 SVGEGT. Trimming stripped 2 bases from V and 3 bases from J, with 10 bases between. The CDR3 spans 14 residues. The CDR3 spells CASSYGVTDTEAFF. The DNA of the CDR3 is TGTGCCAGCAGTTACGGGGTGACAGACACTGAAGCTTTCTTT.

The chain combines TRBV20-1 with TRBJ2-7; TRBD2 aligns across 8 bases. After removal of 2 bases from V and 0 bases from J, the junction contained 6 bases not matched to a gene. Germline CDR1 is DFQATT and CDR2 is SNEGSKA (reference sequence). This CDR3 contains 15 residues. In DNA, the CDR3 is TGCAGTGCTAGACTTCTTAGCGGGGACTCCTACGAGCAGTACTTC. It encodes CSARLLSGDSYEQYF.

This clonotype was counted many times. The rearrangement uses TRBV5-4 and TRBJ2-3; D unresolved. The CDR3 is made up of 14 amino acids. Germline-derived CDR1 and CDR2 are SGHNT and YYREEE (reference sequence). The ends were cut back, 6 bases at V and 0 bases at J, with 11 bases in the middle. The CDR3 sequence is CASNSHPSTDTQYF. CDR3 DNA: TGTGCCAGCAACTCTCACCCGAGCACAGATACGCAGTATTTT.

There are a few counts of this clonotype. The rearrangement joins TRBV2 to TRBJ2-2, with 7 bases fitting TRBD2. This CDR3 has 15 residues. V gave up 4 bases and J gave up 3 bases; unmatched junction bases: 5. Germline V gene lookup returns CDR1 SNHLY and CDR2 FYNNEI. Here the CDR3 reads CASSASGTDTGELFF. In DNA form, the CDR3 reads TGTGCCAGCAGTGCGAGCGGGACGGACACCGGGGAGCTGTTTTTT.

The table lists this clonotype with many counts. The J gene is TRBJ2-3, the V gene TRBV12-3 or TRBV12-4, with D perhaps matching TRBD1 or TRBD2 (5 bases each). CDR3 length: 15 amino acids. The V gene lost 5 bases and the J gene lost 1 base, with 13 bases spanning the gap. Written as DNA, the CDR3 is TGTGCCAGCAGTCCCGGGACCCGGGGCACAGATACGCAGTATTTT. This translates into CASSPGTRGTDTQYF.

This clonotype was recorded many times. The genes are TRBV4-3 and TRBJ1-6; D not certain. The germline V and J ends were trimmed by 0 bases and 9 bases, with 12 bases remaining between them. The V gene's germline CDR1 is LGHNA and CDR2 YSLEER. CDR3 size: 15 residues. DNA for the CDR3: TGCGCCAGCAGCCAAGACCACCGCGGGCCTTCACCCCTCCACTTT. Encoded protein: CASSQDHRGPSPLHF.

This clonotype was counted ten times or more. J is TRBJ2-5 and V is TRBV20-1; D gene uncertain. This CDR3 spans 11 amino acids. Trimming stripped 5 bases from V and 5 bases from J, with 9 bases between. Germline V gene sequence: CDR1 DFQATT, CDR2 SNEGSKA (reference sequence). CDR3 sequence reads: CSAVGDETQYF. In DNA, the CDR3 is TGCAGTGCTGTAGGAGACGAGACCCAGTACTTC.

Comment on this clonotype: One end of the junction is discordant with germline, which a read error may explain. CDR3 residues: CACSALNSGAKETQYF. CDR3 bases: TGTGCCTGCAGCGCCCTTAATAGCGGGGCCAAAGAGACCCAGTACTTC. The chain joins TRBV9 to TRBJ2-5; 8 nucleotides agree with TRBD2. The germline gives CDR1 SGDLS, CDR2 YYNGEE. The CDR3 extends over 16 amino acids. Using reference TRBV9 and TRBJ2-5 for the parts outside the CDR3, the full variable domain is DSGVTQTPKHLITATGQRVTLRCSPRSGDLSVYWYQQSLDQGLQFLIQYYNGEERAKGNILERFSAQQFPDLHSELNLSSLELGDSALYFCACSALNSGAKETQYFGPGTRLLVL.

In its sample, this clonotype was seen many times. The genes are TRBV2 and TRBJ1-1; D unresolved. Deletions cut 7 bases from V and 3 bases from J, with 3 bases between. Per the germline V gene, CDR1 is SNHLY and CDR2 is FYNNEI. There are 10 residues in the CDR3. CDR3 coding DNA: TGTGCCAGCATGTACACTGAAGCTTTCTTT. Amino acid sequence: CASMYTEAFF.

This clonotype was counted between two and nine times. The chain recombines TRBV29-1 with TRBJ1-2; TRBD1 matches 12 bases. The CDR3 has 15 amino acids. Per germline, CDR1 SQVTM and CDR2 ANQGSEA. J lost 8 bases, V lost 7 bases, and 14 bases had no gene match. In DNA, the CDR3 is TGCAGCGGGGGGACAGGGGGCGCGAGTAGTGGCGGCTACACCTTC. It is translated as CSGGTGGASSGGYTF.

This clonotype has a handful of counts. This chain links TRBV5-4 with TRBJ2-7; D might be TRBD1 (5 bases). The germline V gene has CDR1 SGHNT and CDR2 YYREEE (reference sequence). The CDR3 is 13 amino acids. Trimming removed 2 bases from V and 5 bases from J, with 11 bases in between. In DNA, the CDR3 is TGTGCCAGCAGCTTTATAGGGGAACACGAGCAGTACTTC. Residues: CASSFIGEHEQYF.

The chain's CDR3 is CATSRDPSSYEQYF. The CDR3 bases are TGTGCCACCAGCAGGGATCCCTCGTCCTACGAGCAGTACTTC. The chain combines TRBV15 with TRBJ2-7; D gene unclear. The CDR3 consists of 14 residues. Germline-derived CDR1 and CDR2 are LNHNV and YYDKDF (reference sequence). Trimming stripped 3 bases from V and 1 base from J, with 10 bases between. Based on the CDR3 plus reference TRBV15 and TRBJ2-7, the full variable domain is DAMVIQNPRYQVTQFGKPVTLSCSQTLNHNVMYWYQQKSSQAPKLLFHYYDKDFNNEADTPDNFQSRRPNTSFCFLDIRSPGLGDTAMYLCATSRDPSSYEQYFGPGTRLTVT.

In DNA, the CDR3 is TGTGCCAGCAGGCCCGACAGGGGGGCTCGCACTGAAGCTTTCTTT. This codes for CASRPDRGARTEAFF. The rearrangement uses TRBV6-2 or TRBV6-3 and TRBJ1-1; the match to TRBD1 covers 9 bases. The CDR3 has 15 residues. The V segment lost 6 bases and the J segment 4 bases; nucleotides outside the gene matches: 9. The germline gives CDR1 MNHEY, CDR2 SVGEGT.

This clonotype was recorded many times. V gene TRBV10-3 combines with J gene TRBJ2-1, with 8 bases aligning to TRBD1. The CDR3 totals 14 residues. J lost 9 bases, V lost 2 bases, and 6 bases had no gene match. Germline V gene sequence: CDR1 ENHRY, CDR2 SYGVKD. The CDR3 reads CAISETDRASEQFF. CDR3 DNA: TGTGCCATCAGTGAGACGGACAGGGCAAGTGAGCAGTTCTTC.

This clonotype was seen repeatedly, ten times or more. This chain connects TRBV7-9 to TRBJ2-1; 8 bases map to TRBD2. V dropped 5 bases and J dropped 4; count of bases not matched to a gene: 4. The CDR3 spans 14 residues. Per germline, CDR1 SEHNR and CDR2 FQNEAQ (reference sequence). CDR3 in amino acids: CASSPSGGYNEQFF. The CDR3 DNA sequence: TGTGCCAGCAGCCCCTCGGGGGGGTACAATGAGCAGTTCTTC.

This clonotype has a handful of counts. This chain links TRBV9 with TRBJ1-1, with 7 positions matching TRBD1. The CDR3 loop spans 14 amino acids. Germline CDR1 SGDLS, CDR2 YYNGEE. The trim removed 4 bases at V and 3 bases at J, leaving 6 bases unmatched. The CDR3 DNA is TGTGCCAGCAGCCCTCGGACAGGCTACACTGAAGCTTTCTTT. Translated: CASSPRTGYTEAFF.

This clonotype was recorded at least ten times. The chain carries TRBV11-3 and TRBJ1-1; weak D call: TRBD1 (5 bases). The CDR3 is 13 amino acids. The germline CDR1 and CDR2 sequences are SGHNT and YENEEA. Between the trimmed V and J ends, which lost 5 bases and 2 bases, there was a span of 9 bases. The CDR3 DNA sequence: TGTGCCAGCAGCGCGAGGGACAACACTGAAGCTTTCTTT. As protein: CASSARDNTEAFF.

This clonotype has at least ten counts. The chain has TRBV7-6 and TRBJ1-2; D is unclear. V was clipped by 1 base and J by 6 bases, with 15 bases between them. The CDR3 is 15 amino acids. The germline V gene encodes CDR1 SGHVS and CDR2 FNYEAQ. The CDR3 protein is CASSLDSHFGHGYTF. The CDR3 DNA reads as TGTGCCAGCAGCTTAGATTCTCACTTTGGTCATGGCTACACCTTC.